These T cell receptor beta chains were read from a single sample in a study of regulatory T cells in long-lasting Graves disease. One entry per CDR3 protein, called by TCRdb with MiXCR from the multiplex PCR reads. In the table there are fewer than 450,000 distinct CDR3 sequences, roughly 20% of which are singletons. Here the sequenced sample was peripheral blood mononuclear cells (PBMCs), taken when the disease was refractory, from a patient treated with antithyroid drugs. The receptors stem from a female donor with Graves disease. CDR3s include the opening cysteine and the closing phenylalanine or tryptophan. A D gene is named only where the DNA matches it firmly. Some rows have no size entry. The others give once, few or many, or a class for an expanded clone.

V gene	J gene	D gene	clone size	CDR3 protein	CDR3 DNA
TRBV28	TRBJ1-5	-	many	CASISLEGGFQPQHF	TGTGCCAGCATTAGCCTCGAAGGGGGATTTCAGCCCCAGCATTTT
TRBV24-1	TRBJ2-7	-	many	CATSGGGADYEQYF	TGTGCCACCAGTGGAGGGGGAGCGGATTACGAGCAGTACTTC
TRBV6-1	TRBJ1-4	-	-	CASSAAPGEKLFF	TGTGCCAGCAGTGCGGCCCCGGGCGAAAAACTGTTTTTT
TRBV30	TRBJ1-5	-	few	CAWSVTVDQPQHF	TGTGCCTGGAGTGTAACAGTAGATCAGCCCCAGCATTTT
TRBV10-3	TRBJ1-4	-	many	CAISERSGSNEKLFF	TGTGCCATCAGTGAGCGATCAGGGTCTAATGAAAAACTGTTTTTT
TRBV12-3/TRBV12-4	TRBJ1-2	-	many	CASSFPGYGYTF	TGTGCCAGCAGTTTCCCAGGATATGGCTACACCTTC
TRBV7-9	TRBJ1-5	-	few	CASSLAAAAKQPQHF	TGTGCCAGCAGCTTAGCGGCGGCAGCGAAACAGCCCCAGCATTTT
TRBV7-2	TRBJ2-7	-	-	CASRSVGDEQYF	TGTGCCAGCAGGTCCGTTGGGGACGAGCAGTACTTC
TRBV7-6	TRBJ2-5	TRBD2	many	CASSIRASGQETQYF	TGTGCCAGCAGCATTAGGGCTAGCGGCCAAGAGACCCAGTACTTC
TRBV29-1	TRBJ2-5	-	few	CSAGLRAAQETQYF	TGCAGCGCCGGGCTGCGGGCCGCCCAAGAGACCCAGTACTTC
TRBV12-3/TRBV12-4	TRBJ2-7	-	-	CASSLGGFFEQYF	TGTGCCAGCAGTTTAGGAGGGTTCTTCGAGCAGTACTTC
TRBV6-1	TRBJ2-4	-	few	CASTPMGMDIQYF	TGTGCCAGCACCCCGATGGGGATGGACATTCAGTACTTC
TRBV28	TRBJ2-1	-	-	CASPPALIPLTPGYNEQFF	TGTGCCAGCCCCCCGGCCCTGATCCCCCTTACTCCGGGCTACAATGAGCAGTTCTTC
TRBV7-9	TRBJ2-7	TRBD1	-	CASSSWGQYSYEQYF	TGTGCCAGCAGCTCGTGGGGACAGTACTCCTACGAGCAGTACTTC
TRBV2	TRBJ2-7	TRBD2	many	CASLRTSGDFPYEQYF	TGTGCCAGCCTGCGGACTAGCGGGGATTTCCCCTACGAGCAGTACTTC
TRBV11-2	TRBJ1-6	TRBD1	-	CASSLGQGADSPLHF	TGTGCCAGCAGCTTAGGACAGGGGGCGGATTCACCCCTCCACTTT
TRBV29-1	TRBJ2-2	-	-	CSVRDSNTGELFF	TGCAGCGTACGGGACTCGAACACCGGGGAGCTGTTTTTT
TRBV5-1	TRBJ1-2	-	many	CASSSSGPGGYTF	TGCGCCAGCAGCTCATCGGGACCGGGAGGCTACACCTTC
TRBV7-2	TRBJ2-7	-	few	CASSPRRAPGTYEQYF	TGTGCCAGCAGCCCCCGTAGGGCTCCGGGAACCTACGAGCAGTACTTC
TRBV6-1	TRBJ1-3	-	-	CASSEGTRTGNTIYF	TGTGCCAGCAGTGAAGGGACGAGGACTGGAAACACCATATATTTT
TRBV28	TRBJ2-5	TRBD2	many	CASGEQGASGQETQYF	TGTGCCAGCGGTGAGCAAGGGGCTAGCGGGCAAGAGACCCAGTACTTC
TRBV5-1	TRBJ1-1	TRBD1	-	CASSSEQGSPEAFF	TGCGCCAGCAGCTCTGAACAGGGGAGTCCTGAAGCTTTCTTT
TRBV9	TRBJ2-2	-	-	CASSAGHNTGELFF	TGTGCCAGCAGCGCGGGACATAACACCGGGGAGCTGTTTTTT
TRBV30	TRBJ1-1	-	many	CAWNQGQNTEAFF	TGTGCCTGGAATCAGGGACAGAACACTGAAGCTTTCTTT
TRBV12-3/TRBV12-4	TRBJ2-2	-	few	CASSFRTVNTGELLF	TGTGCCAGCAGTTTCCGGACAGTAAACACCGGGGAGCTGCTTTTT
TRBV2	TRBJ2-7	-	many	CASSEVAEPSYEQYF	TGTGCCAGCAGTGAAGTTGCAGAACCCTCCTACGAGCAGTACTTC
TRBV7-9	TRBJ2-5	-	many	CASSARRPEWGSETQYF	TGTGCCAGCAGCGCTCGGCGACCGGAGTGGGGAAGTGAGACCCAGTACTTC
TRBV7-2	TRBJ1-6	-	few	CASSSTTAQDSPLHF	TGTGCCAGCAGCTCGACAACCGCACAAGACAGTCCCCTCCACTTT
TRBV28	TRBJ2-6	TRBD2	-	CASRWAGGAGANVLTF	TGTGCCAGCAGGTGGGCCGGGGGGGCTGGGGCCAACGTCCTGACTTTC
TRBV5-6	TRBJ1-1	TRBD1	-	CASSLGFGTGDTEAFF	TGTGCCAGCAGCTTGGGTTTCGGGACAGGGGACACTGAAGCTTTCTTT
TRBV7-9	TRBJ2-7	TRBD2	-	CASSSPGLAGGNSYEQYF	TGTGCCAGCAGCTCGCCGGGACTAGCGGGAGGGAATTCCTACGAGCAGTACTTC
TRBV27	TRBJ1-1	-	many	CASSWDGPNTEAFF	TGTGCCAGCAGTTGGGACGGTCCGAACACTGAAGCTTTCTTT
TRBV2	TRBJ2-7	TRBD2	-	CASKITGGVGEQYF	TGTGCCAGCAAAATCACGGGGGGAGTGGGCGAGCAGTACTTC
TRBV29-1	TRBJ2-7	TRBD2	-	CSVGSLLAGDEQYF	TGCAGCGTTGGTTCTTTGCTAGCGGGAGACGAGCAGTACTTC